The present entry profiles one TCR beta chain with its context. Its specificity is unknown. This specimen comes from a study of cytomegalovirus exposure and HLA in healthy donors. The study's findings and limits: A later analysis showed HLA-associated TCR beta chains outstripping equally common others in clonal expansion. An analysis that was carried out later associated approximately 17,000 TCR beta sequences with HLA alleles at 0.05 false discovery rate. Reports described diagnosis of cytomegalovirus status by the classifier as highly specific and sensitive.

CDR3 length: 13 residues. Germline CDR1 reads MNHEY; CDR2 reads SMNVEV (reference sequence). The V and J ends lost 5 bases and 1 base respectively, with 9 bases between them. 60 Vbeta and 13 Jbeta primers were used in PCR. The data were produced by immunoSEQ multiplex PCR, yet TCRdb's version contains in-frame clones alone and is incomplete. In the table there are more than 140,000 clones, 50% to 75% of which are singletons. The chain is built from TRBV27 and TRBJ2-7; D perhaps matches TRBD2 (6 bases). Sequenced sample: PBMCs. This TCR was sampled from a woman in her 30s in good health and CMV-seropositive. The CDR3 DNA reads TGTGCCAGCAGTCCGGGGAGGTCCTACGAGCAGTACTTC. Amino acid sequence: CASSPGRSYEQYF.